This T cell receptor (beta chain) was sequenced during a study of CD8 T cells in Susac syndrome. After extraction with the RNeasy kit, roughly 0.5 to 1 ug of the RNA was reverse transcribed using random hexamers. An immunoSEQ multiplex PCR generated amplified TCR beta CDR3 products spanning 54 Vbeta and 13 Jbeta. TCRdb recomputed calls from the immunoSEQ multiplex PCR reads with MiXCR, one row per CDR3 protein. The top ten clones hold approximately 0.2% of a sample with approximately 300,000 distinct CDR3 sequences, 75% to 85% of them seen once. CDR1 and CDR2 (germline): SGHNT, YYREEE (reference sequence). J gave up 4 bases and V 6 bases, and 9 bases lay outside the gene matches. The CDR3 length is 15 residues. TCR beta from blood CD8+ and CD4+ T cells was sequenced. Relapsing-remitting disease, either stable or active, was present in the treatment-naive patients who were the multiple sclerosis controls. TEMRA cells underwent FACS enrichment and CD8+ and CD4+ T cells underwent negative isolation.

The V and J genes are TRBV5-4 and TRBJ2-5, with 10 bases matching TRBD1. Sequenced input: CD8+ T cells from PBMCs. The sequence derives from a human donor with multiple sclerosis. CDR3 bases: TGTGCCAGCACCGATGGGACAGGGGATCGAGAGACCCAGTACTTC. Residues: CASTDGTGDRETQYF.